The 5 T cell receptor beta chains below were found in one sample sequenced in a study of regulatory T cells in long-lasting Graves disease. Researchers made TCR beta libraries by using iRepertoire HTBI primers and running Arm-PCR on CDR3 regions. TCRdb used MiXCR to reprocess the multiplex PCR reads, holding one entry per CDR3 protein. This table has around 400,000 distinct CDR3 sequences, 20% to 30% appearing once. The time point denotes: persistent/refractory GD, antithyroid drugs over 5 years with positive TRAb. Extracted RNA from PBMCs served as the source of the TCR library. Sequencing was performed on peripheral blood mononuclear cells (PBMCs), taken when the disease was refractory, from a patient treated with antithyroid drugs. Receptor source: a female donor with Graves disease.

V and J are TRBV12-3 or TRBV12-4 and TRBJ1-5, with 12 bases that match TRBD1. This CDR3 spans 16 amino acids. The junction had 7 bases not matched to a gene; V was cut back by 5 bases and J by 5 bases. CDR3 sequence reads: CASSHRDRGRDQPQHF. The DNA of the CDR3 is TGTGCCAGCAGTCACCGGGACAGGGGGCGCGATCAGCCCCAGCATTTT.

The chain carries TRBV5-1 and TRBJ2-2; TRBD1 matches at 7 bases. The germline CDR1 and CDR2 sequences are SGHRS and YFSETQ. The CDR3 spans 14 residues. The junction had 1 base not matched to a gene; V was cut back by 2 bases and J by 3 bases. The CDR3 sequence is CASSFQGDTGELFF. CDR3 DNA sequence: TGCGCCAGCAGCTTCCAGGGGGACACCGGGGAGCTGTTTTTT.

The CDR3 sequence is CSARITKTGSSYEQYF. The DNA for the CDR3 is TGCAGTGCTAGAATTACAAAGACAGGGAGCTCCTACGAGCAGTACTTC. The V gene is TRBV20-1, the J gene TRBJ2-7; 7 positions match TRBD1. Germline V gives CDR1 DFQATT, CDR2 SNEGSKA (reference sequence). V was pared by 2 bases and J by 0 bases, with 10 bases of the junction left unmatched. CDR3 size: 16 residues.

The genes are TRBV3-1 and TRBJ2-1; D might be TRBD2 (6 bases). Germline loops: CDR1 LGHDT, CDR2 YNNKEL (reference sequence). The length of the CDR3 is 12 residues. Between the trimmed V and J ends, which lost 2 bases and 10 bases, there was a span of 9 bases. The CDR3, as DNA: TGTGCCAGCAGCCAACGTACTAGCGAGCAGTTCTTC. It encodes CASSQRTSEQFF.

The sample holds a few counts of this clonotype. Just one base apart from a much larger clone, this may be a read error. V is TRBV28 and J is TRBJ1-5; possible D gene TRBD1, 5 bases. Germline V gene sequence: CDR1 MDHEN, CDR2 SYDVKM. The CDR3 is made up of 15 amino acids. The CDR3 nucleotides are TGTGCCGGCAGTTTAGATCCCAGGGGCAATCAGCCCCAGCATTTT. This gives the protein CAGSLDPRGNQPQHF.